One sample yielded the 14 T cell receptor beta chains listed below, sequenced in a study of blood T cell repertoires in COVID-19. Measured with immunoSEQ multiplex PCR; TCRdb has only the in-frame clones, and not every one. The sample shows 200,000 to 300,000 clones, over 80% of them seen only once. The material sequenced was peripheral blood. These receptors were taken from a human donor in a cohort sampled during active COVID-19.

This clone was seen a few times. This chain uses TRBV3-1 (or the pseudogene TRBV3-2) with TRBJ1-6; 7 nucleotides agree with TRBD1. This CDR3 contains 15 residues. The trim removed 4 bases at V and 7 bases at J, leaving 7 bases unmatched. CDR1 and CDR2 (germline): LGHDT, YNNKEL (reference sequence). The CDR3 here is CASSPGVRGNSPLHF. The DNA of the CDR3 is TGTGCCAGCAGCCCCGGGGTCAGGGGGAATTCACCCCTCCACTTT.

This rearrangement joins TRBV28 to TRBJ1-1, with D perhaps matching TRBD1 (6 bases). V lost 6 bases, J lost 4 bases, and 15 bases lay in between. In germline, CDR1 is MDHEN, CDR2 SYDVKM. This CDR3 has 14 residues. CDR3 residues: CASRLLTGLTEAFF. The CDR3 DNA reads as TGTGCCAGCAGACTTCTTACAGGGCTCACTGAAGCTTTCTTT.

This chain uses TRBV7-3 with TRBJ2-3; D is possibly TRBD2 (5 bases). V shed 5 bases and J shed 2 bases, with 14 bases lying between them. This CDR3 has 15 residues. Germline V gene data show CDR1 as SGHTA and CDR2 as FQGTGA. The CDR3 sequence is CASSPGLLFTDTQYF. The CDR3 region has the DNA TGTGCCAGCAGCCCCGGACTTCTCTTCACAGATACGCAGTATTTT.

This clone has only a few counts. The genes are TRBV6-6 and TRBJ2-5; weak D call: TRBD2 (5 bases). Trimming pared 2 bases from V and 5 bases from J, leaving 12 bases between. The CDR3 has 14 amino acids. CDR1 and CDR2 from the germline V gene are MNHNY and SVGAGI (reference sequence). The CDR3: CASSYEGSRETQYF. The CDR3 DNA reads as TGTGCCAGCAGTTACGAGGGCAGCCGGGAGACCCAGTACTTC.

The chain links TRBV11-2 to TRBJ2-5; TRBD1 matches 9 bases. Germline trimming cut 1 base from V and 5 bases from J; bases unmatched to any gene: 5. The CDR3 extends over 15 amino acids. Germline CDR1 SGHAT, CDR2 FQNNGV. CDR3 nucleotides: TGTGCCAGCAGCTTAGGGACAGGGGAGGGGGAGACCCAGTACTTC. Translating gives CASSLGTGEGETQYF.

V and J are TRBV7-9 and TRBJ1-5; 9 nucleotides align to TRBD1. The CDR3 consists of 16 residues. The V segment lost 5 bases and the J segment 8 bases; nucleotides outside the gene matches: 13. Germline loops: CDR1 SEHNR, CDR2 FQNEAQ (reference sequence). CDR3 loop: CASSLEVGTGSEPQHF. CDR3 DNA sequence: TGTGCCAGCAGCCTCGAAGTGGGGACAGGGAGTGAGCCCCAGCATTTT.

CDR3 loop: CASSPGTGGGQPQHF. CDR3 DNA: TGTGCCAGCAGTCCGGGGACAGGAGGTGGACAGCCCCAGCATTTT. V is TRBV6-6 and J is TRBJ1-5, with 8 bases identical to TRBD1. Germline-derived CDR1 and CDR2 are MNHNY and SVGAGI (reference sequence). Unmatched junction bases numbered 10, after V lost 5 bases and J lost 7 bases. The CDR3 covers 15 residues.

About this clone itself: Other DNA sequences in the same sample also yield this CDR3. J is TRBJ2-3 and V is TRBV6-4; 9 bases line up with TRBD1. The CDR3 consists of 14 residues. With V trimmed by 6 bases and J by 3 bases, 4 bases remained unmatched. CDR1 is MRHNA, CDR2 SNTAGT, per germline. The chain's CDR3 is CASSDRGITDTQYF. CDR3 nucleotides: TGTGCCAGCAGCGACAGGGGGATTACAGATACGCAGTATTTT.

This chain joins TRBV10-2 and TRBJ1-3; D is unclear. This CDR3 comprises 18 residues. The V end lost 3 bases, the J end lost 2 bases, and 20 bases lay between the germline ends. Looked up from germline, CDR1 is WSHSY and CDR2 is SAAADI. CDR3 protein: CASSEHLRGSTTGNTIYF. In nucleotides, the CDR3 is TGCGCCAGCAGTGAACATCTTCGGGGTTCGACGACTGGAAACACCATATATTTT.

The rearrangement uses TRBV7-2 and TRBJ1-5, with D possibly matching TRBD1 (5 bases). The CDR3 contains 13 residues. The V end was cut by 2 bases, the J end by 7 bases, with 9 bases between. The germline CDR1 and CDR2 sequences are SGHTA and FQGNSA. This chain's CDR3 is CASSLQGGQPQHF. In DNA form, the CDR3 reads TGTGCCAGCAGCTTACAGGGAGGACAGCCCCAGCATTTT.

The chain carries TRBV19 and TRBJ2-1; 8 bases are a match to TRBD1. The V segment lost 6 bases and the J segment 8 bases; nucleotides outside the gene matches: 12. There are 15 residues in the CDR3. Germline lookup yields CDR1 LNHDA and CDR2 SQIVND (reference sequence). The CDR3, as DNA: TGTGCCAGTAGCCGACAGGGGCGGTTGGGAGATGAGCAGTTCTTC. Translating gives CASSRQGRLGDEQFF.

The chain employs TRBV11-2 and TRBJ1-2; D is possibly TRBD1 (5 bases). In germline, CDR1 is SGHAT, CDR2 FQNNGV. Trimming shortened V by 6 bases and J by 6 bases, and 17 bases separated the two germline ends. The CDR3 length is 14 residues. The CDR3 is CASRPTGVRDGYTF. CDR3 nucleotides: TGTGCCAGCAGGCCAACAGGCGTCCGGGATGGCTACACCTTC.

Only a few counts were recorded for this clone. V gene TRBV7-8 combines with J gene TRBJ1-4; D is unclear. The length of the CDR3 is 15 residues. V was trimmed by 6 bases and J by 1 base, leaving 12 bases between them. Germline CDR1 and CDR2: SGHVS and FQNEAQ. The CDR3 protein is CASRSGVITNEKLFF. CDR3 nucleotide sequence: TGTGCCAGCAGGTCCGGGGTAATAACTAATGAAAAACTGTTTTTT.

The CDR3 DNA is TGTGCCACCAATTCCAGGGGTGGCTACACCTTC. Residues: CATNSRGGYTF. The rearrangement uses TRBV28 and TRBJ1-2; tentative D call: TRBD1 (6 bases). The germline V gene has CDR1 MDHEN and CDR2 SYDVKM. Trimming took off 10 bases at V and 7 bases at J, with 13 bases between the two ends. The CDR3 loop spans 11 amino acids.